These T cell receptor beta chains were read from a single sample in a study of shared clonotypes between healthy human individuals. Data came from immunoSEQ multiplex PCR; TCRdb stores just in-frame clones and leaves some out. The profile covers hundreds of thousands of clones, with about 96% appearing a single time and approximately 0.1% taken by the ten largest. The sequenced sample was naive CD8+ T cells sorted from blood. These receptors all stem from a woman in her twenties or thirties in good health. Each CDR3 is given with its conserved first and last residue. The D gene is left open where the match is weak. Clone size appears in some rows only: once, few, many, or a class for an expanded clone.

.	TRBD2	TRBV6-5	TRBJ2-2	TGTGCCAGCAGAACTAGCGGGAGTCCCGGGGAGCTGTTTTTT	CASRTSGSPGELFF
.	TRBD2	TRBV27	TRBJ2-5	TGTGCCAGCAGTTTATCAGGACTAGCGGGAGAAGAGACCCAGTACTTC	CASSLSGLAGEETQYF
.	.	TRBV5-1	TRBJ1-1	TGCGCCAGCAGCTTGTTCAGGGGAAGGAACACTGAAGCTTTCTTT	CASSLFRGRNTEAFF
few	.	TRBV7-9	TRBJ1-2	TGTGCCAGCAGCTTGGGACGGGATGGCTACACCTTC	CASSLGRDGYTF
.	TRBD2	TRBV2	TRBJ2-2	TGTGCCAGCAGTGGGCCGACTAGCGGGAAGGGCGGGGAGCTGTTTTTT	CASSGPTSGKGGELFF
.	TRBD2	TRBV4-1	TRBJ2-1	TGCGCCAGCAGCCCTCGACTAGCGGACTACAATGAGCAGTTCTTC	CASSPRLADYNEQFF
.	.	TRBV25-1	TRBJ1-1	TGTGCCAGCACCGGAATAGGGGGTTTTACTGAAGCTTTCTTT	CASTGIGGFTEAFF
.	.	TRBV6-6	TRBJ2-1	TGTGCCAGCAGTTACTCACGGAACAATGAGCAGTTCTTC	CASSYSRNNEQFF
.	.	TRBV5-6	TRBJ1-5	TGTGCCAGCAGCTTGTATATGTCAGGAGAAAATCAGCCCCAGCATTTT	CASSLYMSGENQPQHF
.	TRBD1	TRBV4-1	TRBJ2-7	TGCGCCAGCAGCCACCCCCTCTCTGGCCAGGGGGCCTACGAGCAGTACTTC	CASSHPLSGQGAYEQYF